This is a list of T cell receptor beta chains from one sample in a study of T cell repertoires in cytomegalovirus infection. TCRdb used MiXCR to reprocess the reads, holding one entry per CDR3 protein. The sample includes more than 650,000 distinct CDR3 sequences, roughly 35% of them seen just once. Sequencing was carried out using PBMCs. These receptors all come from a human donor in good health (CMV status not recorded). Some clones in this sample may be carry-over from other donors' samples. Each CDR3 is given with its conserved first and last residue. The D gene is left open where the match is weak. Clone size is shown for a subset of rows, as once, few, many or a class of expanded clone.

D: -
size: few
J: TRBJ1-5
V: TRBV12-3/TRBV12-4
DNA: TGTGCCAGCAGTTTTAGTATGGACGGCCGTCAGCCCCAGCATTTT
CDR3: CASSFSMDGRQPQHF

D: TRBD1
size: many
J: TRBJ2-5
V: TRBV28
DNA: TGTGCCAGCAGTTTAACAGGGGGTAGGAAGACCCAGTACTTC
CDR3: CASSLTGGRKTQYF

D: -
size: -
J: TRBJ2-7
V: TRBV25-1
DNA: TGTGCCAGCAGTGAATATGGGCGTTCCTACGAGCAGTACTTC
CDR3: CASSEYGRSYEQYF

D: -
size: few
J: TRBJ1-2
V: TRBV12-3/TRBV12-4
DNA: TGTGCCAGCAGCCGTCCGGACTATGGCTACACCTTC
CDR3: CASSRPDYGYTF

D: -
size: few
J: TRBJ2-2
V: TRBV6-1
DNA: TGTGCCAGCAGTCGGACCCAGGCCGGGGAGCTGTTTTTT
CDR3: CASSRTQAGELFF

D: -
size: few
J: TRBJ1-5
V: TRBV6-2/TRBV6-3
DNA: TGTGCCAGCAGTTCGACAGGCCAGGGACCCCAGCATTTT
CDR3: CASSSTGQGPQHF

D: -
size: -
J: TRBJ2-5
V: TRBV28
DNA: TGTGCCAGCAGTACGGGACACGTGGAAGAGACCCAGTACTTC
CDR3: CASSTGHVEETQYF

D: -
size: few
J: TRBJ2-7
V: TRBV7-8
DNA: TGTGCCAGCAGCCTAATCGACAAAAGCGGCGAGCAGTACTTC
CDR3: CASSLIDKSGEQYF

D: TRBD2
size: -
J: TRBJ2-3
V: TRBV28
DNA: TGTGCCAGCAGTTTACAGTCACACGTGGGGGGGAGCGGCACAGATACGCAGTATTTT
CDR3: CASSLQSHVGGSGTDTQYF

D: -
size: many
J: TRBJ2-3
V: TRBV7-3
DNA: TGTGCCAGCAGCTTGCCGGGCACAGATACGCAGTATTTT
CDR3: CASSLPGTDTQYF

D: -
size: -
J: TRBJ2-1
V: TRBV25-1
DNA: TGTGCCAGCAGTGAATCCCCCCTCGTTTTCTCCTACAATGAGCAGTTCTTC
CDR3: CASSESPLVFSYNEQFF

D: -
size: many
J: TRBJ2-2
V: TRBV7-7
DNA: TGTGCTAGCAGCTCCAGCCCTGCAGGGACCGGGGAGCTGTTTTTT
CDR3: CASSSSPAGTGELFF

D: TRBD1
size: -
J: TRBJ1-2
V: TRBV27
DNA: TGTGCCAGCAGTTTAACTCGGTCAGGGGGGGACTATGGCTACACCTTC
CDR3: CASSLTRSGGDYGYTF

D: -
size: few
J: TRBJ2-1
V: TRBV11-3
DNA: TGTGCCAGCAGCCCCGCGGACAGCTACAATGAGCAGTTCTTC
CDR3: CASSPADSYNEQFF

D: TRBD1
size: few
J: TRBJ2-2
V: TRBV10-2
DNA: TGCGCCAGCAGCGCTCTGGGGACAGCGATTAACACCGGGGAGCTGTTTTTT
CDR3: CASSALGTAINTGELFF

D: TRBD1
size: -
J: TRBJ1-2
V: TRBV25-1
DNA: TGTGCCAGCAGCGGGACAGGGAGACATTATGGCTACACCTTC
CDR3: CASSGTGRHYGYTF

D: -
size: -
J: TRBJ2-3
V: TRBV19
DNA: TGTGCCAGTAGTATTGGTCAGCCAGGGGATACGCAGTATTTT
CDR3: CASSIGQPGDTQYF

D: -
size: -
J: TRBJ2-7
V: TRBV11-2
DNA: TGTGCCAGCAGCCCCAAACTGGGGCAGGGGACCGAGCAGTACTTC
CDR3: CASSPKLGQGTEQYF

D: -
size: few
J: TRBJ2-7
V: TRBV7-6
DNA: TGTGCCAGCAGCCACGGGGGGAGGGGGCACTCCTACGAGCAGTACTTC
CDR3: CASSHGGRGHSYEQYF

D: TRBD1
size: few
J: TRBJ2-7
V: TRBV11-2
DNA: TGTGCCAGCAGCCCATCAGGATCACAGGGGGCGCAGGGGCAGTACTTC
CDR3: CASSPSGSQGAQGQYF

D: TRBD1
size: -
J: TRBJ2-1
V: TRBV6-5
DNA: TGTGCCAGCAGTACAATTGACAGGGCTTACAGCAATGAGCAGTTCTTC
CDR3: CASSTIDRAYSNEQFF

D: -
size: few
J: TRBJ2-1
V: TRBV11-1
DNA: TGTGCCAGCAGCTTTCTCGCAGGAATACAAGATGAGCAGTTCTTC
CDR3: CASSFLAGIQDEQFF

D: -
size: few
J: TRBJ1-6
V: TRBV7-6
DNA: TGTGCCAGCAGCCCAGGGGTGCAGACTTCACCCCTCCACTTT
CDR3: CASSPGVQTSPLHF

D: -
size: -
J: TRBJ2-5
V: TRBV7-8
DNA: TGTGCCAGCTACCCAAGAGGGGGTGTAGAGACCCAGTACTTC
CDR3: CASYPRGGVETQYF

D: TRBD1
size: -
J: TRBJ2-1
V: TRBV12-3/TRBV12-4
DNA: TGTGCCCGCACCCTACAGGGGGCGCGACTGTACAATGAGCAGTTCTTC
CDR3: CARTLQGARLYNEQFF

D: TRBD2
size: -
J: TRBJ2-7
V: TRBV28
DNA: TGTGCCAGCAGCATAGCGGGGGGTCTCAACGAGCAGTACTTC
CDR3: CASSIAGGLNEQYF

D: -
size: -
J: TRBJ1-1
V: TRBV28
DNA: TGTGCCAGCAGCAGCCCCTCTATCGGCTCTGAAGCTTTCTTT
CDR3: CASSSPSIGSEAFF

D: -
size: -
J: TRBJ2-7
V: TRBV6-6
DNA: TGTGCCAGCAGTGCCCCGGCGAGAGCGGTTTACGAGCAGTACTTC
CDR3: CASSAPARAVYEQYF

D: TRBD1
size: -
J: TRBJ1-4
V: TRBV11-2
DNA: TGTGCCAGCAGCCCACAGGGGTCCCCCAATGAAAAACTGTTTTTT
CDR3: CASSPQGSPNEKLFF

D: TRBD1
size: -
J: TRBJ1-6
V: TRBV27
DNA: TGTGCCAGCAGTTTATGGGCTTCTGTGACAGGGGGGTTTTCACCCCTCCACTTT
CDR3: CASSLWASVTGGFSPLHF

D: -
size: few
J: TRBJ2-7
V: TRBV7-6
DNA: TGTGCCAGCAGCTTATTTCACCGGGACTCCGGCTACGAGCAGTACTTC
CDR3: CASSLFHRDSGYEQYF

D: -
size: few
J: TRBJ2-1
V: TRBV7-9
DNA: TGTGCCAGCAGCTTAACAAGAGGATACGAACCCGGCGGTTACAATGAGCAGTTCTTC
CDR3: CASSLTRGYEPGGYNEQFF

D: TRBD2
size: -
J: TRBJ2-1
V: TRBV20-1
DNA: TGCAGTGTGTGGCTAGCGGGCCACAATGAGCAGTTCTTC
CDR3: CSVWLAGHNEQFF

D: -
size: -
J: TRBJ1-1
V: TRBV5-4
DNA: TGTGCCAGCAGCCCTTGGCAGGGACGGGGCTTGAACACTGAAGCTTTCTTT
CDR3: CASSPWQGRGLNTEAFF

D: -
size: -
J: TRBJ1-2
V: TRBV24-1
DNA: TGTGCCACCAGTGAAGGGCAGGAAAGCTATGGCTACACCTTC
CDR3: CATSEGQESYGYTF

D: -
size: few
J: TRBJ1-1
V: TRBV12-3/TRBV12-4
DNA: TGTGCCAGCAGTTGGGCTCCAGGGTATACTGAAGCTTTCTTT
CDR3: CASSWAPGYTEAFF

D: -
size: once
J: TRBJ1-4
V: TRBV6-2/TRBV6-3
DNA: TGTGCCAGCAGTTTTATGGACAGAGGAAGTGAAAAACTGTTTTTT
CDR3: CASSFMDRGSEKLFF

D: TRBD1
size: few
J: TRBJ2-7
V: TRBV29-1
DNA: TGCAGCGTTGGTGGACAGGGAACCGCTAAACTCTACGAGCAGTACTTC
CDR3: CSVGGQGTAKLYEQYF

D: -
size: -
J: TRBJ2-2
V: TRBV19
DNA: TGTGCCAGTAGTAAACAGGGAGACACCGGGGAGCTGTTTTTT
CDR3: CASSKQGDTGELFF

D: TRBD1
size: few
J: TRBJ1-5
V: TRBV20-1
DNA: TGCAGTGCTAGAAGGGGCCCTGCAGGGGGCTCTACGGCCTTTCAGCCCCAGCATTTT
CDR3: CSARRGPAGGSTAFQPQHF